Below, 15 T cell receptor beta chains from the same sample are listed, as sequenced in a study of control samples from healthy donors and cancer patients. The protocol was immunoSEQ multiplex PCR, while the TCRdb copy is restricted to in-frame clones and leaves out a portion. The sample includes 150,000 or so clones, over 85% of them seen just once. Sequenced input: blood. These receptor sequences come from a man aged 18 to 35 in good health.

The gene calls are TRBV6-2 or TRBV6-3 and TRBJ2-1, with D perhaps TRBD1 or TRBD2 (5 bases each). The CDR3 contains 16 residues. V was trimmed by 6 bases and J by 6 bases, leaving 21 bases between them. Germline CDR1 is MNHEY and CDR2 is SVGEGT. Here the CDR3 DNA reads TGTGCCAGCAGCCGCCCGGGACCAACCGTGGGCAATGAGCAGTTCTTC. Translated: CASSRPGPTVGNEQFF.

The chain links TRBV18 to TRBJ1-1, with 7 bases lining up with TRBD1. Germline CDR1 KGHSH, CDR2 LQKENI. The CDR3 has 16 residues. Trimming cost V 2 bases and J 5 bases; bases outside gene matches: 11. The CDR3 loop reads CASSPSGSGGGTEAFF. CDR3 DNA: TGTGCCAGCTCACCATCGGGTTCAGGGGGAGGGACTGAAGCTTTCTTT.

This chain links TRBV7-2 with TRBJ2-3, with no clear D. V was shortened by 0 bases and J by 8 bases, with 12 bases between the two germline ends. This CDR3 comprises 14 residues. CDR1 is SGHTA, CDR2 FQGNSA, per germline. CDR3: CASSLAHPTGTQYF. CDR3 coding DNA: TGTGCCAGCAGCTTAGCCCACCCCACCGGTACGCAGTATTTT.

This chain links TRBV4-1 with TRBJ2-1, with 13 bases identical to TRBD2. Trimming at V came to 4 bases and at J to 10 bases, leaving 4 bases not matched to a gene. Germline V CDR1 and CDR2: MGHRA, YSYEKL. The CDR3 spans 14 residues. CDR3 DNA: TGCGCCAGCAGCCCGGGACTAGCGGGGAACGAGCAGTTCTTC. Translating gives CASSPGLAGNEQFF.

The chain is built from TRBV7-9 and TRBJ1-2; the D is unclear. V lost 2 bases and J lost 11, with 9 bases in between. There are 11 residues in the CDR3. Germline V gene data show CDR1 as SEHNR and CDR2 as FQNEAQ (reference sequence). CDR3 amino acids: CASSLSIGYTF. CDR3 bases: TGTGCCAGCAGCTTATCCATCGGGTACACCTTC.

V and J are TRBV5-1 and TRBJ1-2, with D hard to call. This CDR3 region has 14 residues. Deletions cut 4 bases from V and 0 bases from J, with 10 bases between. The germline V gene encodes CDR1 SGHRS and CDR2 YFSETQ. CDR3 in amino acids: CASSPVPSNYGYTF. The CDR3 DNA sequence: TGCGCCAGCAGCCCAGTCCCTTCTAACTATGGCTACACCTTC.

The J gene is TRBJ2-5, the V gene TRBV9; 9 nucleotides align to TRBD2. CDR1 SGDLS and CDR2 YYNGEE come from the germline V gene. This CDR3 contains 16 residues. V shed 2 bases, J shed 4 bases, and the junction held 9 bases outside the gene matches. This CDR3 reads CASSVSSRGGGETQYF. In DNA, the CDR3 is TGTGCCAGCAGCGTCTCCTCGCGGGGGGGCGGAGAGACCCAGTACTTC.

The V call is TRBV5-1, the J call TRBJ1-1, with D perhaps TRBD1 (5 bases). The CDR3 is 13 amino acids. CDR1 and CDR2 (germline): SGHRS, YFSETQ. V was shortened by 4 bases and J by 2 bases, with 9 bases between the two germline ends. CDR3 bases: TGCGCCAGCAGCGAAGGGGTAAACACTGAAGCTTTCTTT. Its translation is CASSEGVNTEAFF.

This clone was picked up one time. The CDR3: CASSLAPGLRNTIYF. The DNA of the CDR3 is TGCGCCAGCAGCTTGGCTCCGGGGCTAAGGAACACCATATATTTT. V is TRBV5-1 and J is TRBJ1-3, with D tentatively TRBD1 (5 bases). Trimming removed 0 bases from V and 7 bases from J, with 14 bases in between. Germline CDR1 and CDR2: SGHRS and YFSETQ. This CDR3 is 15 amino acids long.

The genes are TRBV11-2 and TRBJ1-5, with D unclear. There are 14 residues in the CDR3. V dropped 5 bases and J dropped 0 bases, with 8 bases sitting between them. Germline CDR1 reads SGHAT; CDR2 reads FQNNGV. The CDR3 coding sequence is TGTGCCAGCAGCGCTGGCGGTAGCAATCAGCCCCAGCATTTT. It encodes CASSAGGSNQPQHF. The full variable domain, in which reference TRBV11-2 and TRBJ1-5 provide the parts outside the CDR3, is EAGVAQSPRYKIIEKRQSVAFWCNPISGHATLYWYQQILGQGPKLLIQFQNNGVVDDSQLPKDRFSAERLKGVDSTLKIQPAKLEDSAVYLCASSAGGSNQPQHFGDGTRLSIL.

This chain connects TRBV10-3 to TRBJ2-7, with a possible D match to TRBD2 (6 bases). V dropped 6 bases and J dropped 3 bases, with 18 bases sitting between them. Germline-derived CDR1 and CDR2 are ENHRY and SYGVKD. The CDR3 sequence is 15 residues long. CDR3 sequence reads: CAISEPGLTDYEQYF. DNA of the CDR3: TGTGCCATCAGCGAACCGGGACTCACGGACTACGAGCAGTACTTC.

The chain employs TRBV7-2 and TRBJ1-6; the D gene is possibly TRBD1 (6 bases). V was clipped by 5 bases and J by 0 bases, with 14 bases between them. The germline CDR1 and CDR2 sequences are SGHTA and FQGNSA. This CDR3 has 17 residues. CDR3 region: CASSPGQPISYNSPLHF. For the CDR3, the DNA is TGTGCCAGCAGCCCCGGACAGCCTATCTCCTATAATTCACCCCTCCACTTT. Full variable domain (missing parts from reference TRBV7-2 and TRBJ1-6): GAGVSQSPSNKVTEKGKDVELRCDPISGHTALYWYRQSLGQGLEFLIYFQGNSAPDKSGLPSDRFSAERTGGSVSTLTIQRTQQEDSAVYLCASSPGQPISYNSPLHFGNGTRLTVT.

V usage is TRBV6-6 and J usage is TRBJ1-5; TRBD1 is a possible D gene (5 bases). This CDR3 spans 14 amino acids. V dropped 6 bases and J dropped 4 bases, with 13 bases sitting between them. Germline assignment: CDR1 MNHNY and CDR2 SVGAGI (reference sequence). CDR3 loop: CASSPPGVNQPQHF. The CDR3 region has the DNA TGTGCCAGCAGCCCACCGGGGGTTAATCAGCCCCAGCATTTT.

The chain has TRBV11-2 and TRBJ1-6; D is possibly TRBD1 (5 bases). The CDR3 totals 16 residues. The V gene's germline CDR1 is SGHAT and CDR2 FQNNGV. V dropped 2 bases and J dropped 9 bases, with 17 bases sitting between them. Written as DNA, the CDR3 is TGTGCCAGCAGCTTAATGGGGCGGGTAGTACGTTCACCCCTCCACTTT. Amino acids: CASSLMGRVVRSPLHF.

This clone came up once. This chain joins TRBV7-9 and TRBJ2-1; 13 nucleotides agree with TRBD2. V lost 4 bases to trimming and J lost 0 bases; unmatched junction nucleotides: 9. CDR1 is SEHNR and CDR2 is FQNEAQ in the germline V gene (reference sequence). The CDR3 consists of 19 residues. CDR3 nucleotides: TGTGCCAGCAGCTCTAAGGAGACTAGCGGGGGGAGCTCCTACAATGAGCAGTTCTTC. It encodes CASSSKETSGGSSYNEQFF.